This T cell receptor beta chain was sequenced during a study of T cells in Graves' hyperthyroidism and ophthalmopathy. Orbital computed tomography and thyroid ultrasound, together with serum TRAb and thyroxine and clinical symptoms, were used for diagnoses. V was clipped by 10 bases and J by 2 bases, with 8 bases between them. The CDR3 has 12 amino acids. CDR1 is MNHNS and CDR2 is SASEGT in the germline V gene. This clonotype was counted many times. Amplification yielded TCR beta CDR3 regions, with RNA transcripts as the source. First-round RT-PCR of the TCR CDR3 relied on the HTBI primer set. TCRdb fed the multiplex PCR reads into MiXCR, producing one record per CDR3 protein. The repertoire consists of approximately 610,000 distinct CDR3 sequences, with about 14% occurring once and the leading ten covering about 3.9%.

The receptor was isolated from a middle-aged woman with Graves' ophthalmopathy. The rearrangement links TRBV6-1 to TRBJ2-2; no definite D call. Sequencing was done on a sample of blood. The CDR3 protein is CAIVANTGELFF. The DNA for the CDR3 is TGTGCCATTGTGGCTAACACCGGGGAGCTGTTTTTT.